The rows below give T cell receptor beta chains drawn from one sample of a study of T-cell memory formation after mild COVID-19. TCRdb re-derived calls from the 5' RACE reads in MiXCR, one entry per CDR3 protein. The sample lists fewer than 350,000 distinct CDR3 sequences, under 20% occurring once. The specimen sequenced was PBMCs or a T cell subset sorted from them (not recorded which). The origin of the receptors is a man younger than 35 who had mild COVID-19 (a few samples of this study predate the infection). Cell type and time point are not known. Each CDR3 is given without its conserved first and last residue. The order of the fields is V gene, J gene, clone size, CDR3 protein. Only some rows state a clone size, as once, few, many or a class for expanded clones.

V: TRBV4-1
J: TRBJ2-2
size: few
CDR3: ASSQESLRTSGGARTGELF

V: TRBV7-9
J: TRBJ2-4
size: few
CDR3: ASSLSGIQY

V: TRBV27
J: TRBJ2-3
size: many
CDR3: ASSLRDRGHTQY

V: TRBV15
J: TRBJ2-3
size: -
CDR3: ATSSRGGGTDTQY

V: TRBV6-5
J: TRBJ2-2
size: many
CDR3: ASSYPPTGELF

V: TRBV6-5
J: TRBJ1-1
size: -
CDR3: ASSYLVGQGAFAF

V: TRBV5-5
J: TRBJ2-3
size: few
CDR3: ASSLEWGADTQY

V: TRBV12-3/TRBV12-4
J: TRBJ1-2
size: -
CDR3: ASRPQKAGKVGGYT

V: TRBV10-3
J: TRBJ2-7
size: few
CDR3: AISPRDSSLYEQY

V: TRBV20-1
J: TRBJ2-3
size: few
CDR3: SAAILAGGPSTDTQY

V: TRBV5-4
J: TRBJ2-3
size: -
CDR3: ASSQTLVADTQY

V: TRBV6-5
J: TRBJ2-3
size: few
CDR3: ASSYSIRTVTDTQY

V: TRBV9
J: TRBJ2-4
size: few
CDR3: ASSVCCWVAKNIQY

V: TRBV4-1
J: TRBJ1-2
size: -
CDR3: ASSQEQLVWGYT

V: TRBV20-1
J: TRBJ2-5
size: few
CDR3: SGSAGQGFQETQY

V: TRBV4-2
J: TRBJ2-5
size: -
CDR3: ASSQGQGSGQETQY

V: TRBV11-3
J: TRBJ2-5
size: -
CDR3: ASSSDRYQETQY

V: TRBV3-1
J: TRBJ2-3
size: many
CDR3: ASSRGADTQY

V: TRBV15
J: TRBJ2-3
size: few
CDR3: ATSRDSGLDTQY

V: TRBV20-1
J: TRBJ2-5
size: few
CDR3: SAPSGSDSQETQY